Each of the 8 T cell receptor beta chains below was sequenced from the same sample in a study of T cells in Graves' hyperthyroidism and ophthalmopathy. Amplified TCR beta CDR3 regions derived from RNA transcripts. Using the HTBI primer set, a first-round RT-PCR was run on the TCR CDR3. TCRdb independently ran MiXCR on the multiplex PCR reads; one entry per CDR3 protein. Of a few hundred thousand distinct CDR3 sequences listed, 15% to 18% are singletons. Material for sequencing was blood. All receptors come from a woman aged 18-35 years with Graves' hyperthyroidism that later progressed to Graves' ophthalmopathy.

On this clonotype itself: This may stem from a read error, because a much larger clone lies one nucleotide away. The genes are TRBV7-9 and TRBJ2-5; weak D call: TRBD1 (5 bases). CDR1 is SEHNR and CDR2 is FQNEAQ in the germline V gene (reference sequence). This CDR3 has 13 amino acids. The CDR3 bases are TGTGCCAGCACCCCAGGGCTACAAGAGACCCGGTACTTC. It specifies CASTPGLQETRYF. Looking up the rest from reference TRBV7-9 and TRBJ2-5 gives the full variable domain: DTGVSQNPRHKITKRGQNVTFRCDPISEHNRLYWYRQTLGQGPEFLTYFQNEAQLEKSRLLSDRFSAERPKGSFSTLEIQRTEQGDSAMYLCASTPGLQETRYFGPGTRLLVL.

As for this clonotype: A clone one base away is much larger, so this may be a read error. The chain has TRBV28 and TRBJ1-5, with 9 bases aligning to TRBD1. The CDR3 is made up of 15 amino acids. In germline, CDR1 is MDHEN, CDR2 SYDVKM. Unmatched junction bases numbered 8, after V lost 5 bases and J lost 6 bases. The CDR3, as DNA: TGTGCCAGCAGTGAGACAGGGGGTGGAAGTCAGCCCCAGCATTTT. Translating gives CASSETGGGSQPQHF. Full variable domain (missing parts from reference TRBV28 and TRBJ1-5): DVKVTQSSRYLVKRTGEKVFLECVQDMDHENMFWYRQDPGLGLRLIYFSYDVKMKEKGDIPEGYSVSREKKERFSLILESASTNQTSMYLCASSETGGGSQPQHFGDGTRLSIL.

This clonotype came up a few times. The genes are TRBV6-1 and TRBJ2-1; 9 positions agree with TRBD2. The CDR3 spans 14 residues. Germline V CDR1 and CDR2: MNHNS, SASEGT. Trimming removed 6 bases from V and 7 bases from J; junction bases left unmatched: 7. This CDR3 reads CASSPSGKRNEQFF. In DNA, the CDR3 is TGTGCCAGCAGCCCTAGCGGGAAAAGGAATGAGCAGTTCTTC.

Regarding this clonotype: A read error may be the cause here, since a much bigger clone is one base away. The chain combines TRBV15 with TRBJ2-5, with 9 nucleotides matching TRBD1. From germline, CDR1 is LNHNV and CDR2 YYDKDF (reference sequence). The CDR3 is 13 residues long. CDR3 amino acids: CATGQGQQEAQYF. The CDR3 nucleotides are TGTGCCACCGGACAGGGGCAGCAAGAGGCCCAGTACTTC.

Ten or more counts support this clonotype. The V call is TRBV12-3 or TRBV12-4, the J call TRBJ1-1; the D is unclear. The CDR3 totals 13 residues. V lost 7 bases, J lost 3 bases, and 12 bases lay in between. CDR3 loop: CASTLFRDTEAFF. The CDR3 DNA is TGTGCCAGCACCCTTTTCCGGGACACTGAAGCTTTCTTT.

This clonotype was observed a handful of times. V usage is TRBV6-1 and J usage is TRBJ2-1, with TRBD2 identical over 7 bases. Per germline, CDR1 MNHNS and CDR2 SASEGT. CDR3 length equals 15 residues. The trim removed 10 bases at V and 7 bases at J, leaving 16 bases unmatched. The CDR3 here is CATRGLREYRNEQFF. DNA of the CDR3: TGTGCCACACGAGGGTTGCGGGAGTATAGAAATGAGCAGTTCTTC.

J is TRBJ1-2 and V is TRBV25-1, with a weak D call TRBD1 (6 bases). V lost 8 bases, J lost 8 bases, and 15 bases lay in between. Germline lookup yields CDR1 MGHDK and CDR2 SYGVNS. The CDR3 is made up of 12 amino acids. The CDR3 region is CASVGEGEGYTF. CDR3 sequence (DNA): TGTGCCAGCGTCGGAGAGGGGGAAGGCTACACCTTC.

This clonotype was counted many times. This rearrangement joins TRBV7-9 to TRBJ1-2; the D gene is possibly TRBD1 (6 bases). Looked up from germline, CDR1 is SEHNR and CDR2 is FQNEAQ (reference sequence). Trimming pared 4 bases from V and 1 base from J, leaving 10 bases between. This CDR3 region has 14 residues. The CDR3 nucleotides are TGTGCCAGCAGCTCCAGGGGAGATAACTATGGCTACACCTTC. It yields the protein CASSSRGDNYGYTF.